These T cell receptor beta chains were read from a single sample in a study of T cells after posttransplantation cyclophosphamide. Produced via immunoSEQ multiplex PCR; TCRdb's table is partial and in-frame only. This sample has tens of thousands of clones, with 89% found just once. The sequences come from PBMCs, collected after an allogeneic stem cell transplant with a calcineurin inhibitor and methotrexate. These receptors came from a female patient aged 50 to 60 who received an allogeneic stem cell transplant from an unrelated donor, was CMV-positive, and had chronic GVHD only. Some T cells may have come from the graft donor. The CDR3 runs from the conserved cysteine through the conserved F or W. Each record gives: J gene, clone size, D gene, V gene, CDR3 protein, CDR3 DNA. A D gene is named only where the DNA matches it firmly. Clone size is shown for a subset of rows, as once, few, many or a class of expanded clone.

J: TRBJ1-1; size: few; D: TRBD1; V: TRBV6-5; CDR3: CASSYPRQGVEEAFF; DNA: TGTGCCAGCAGTTACCCAAGACAGGGAGTGGAGGAAGCTTTCTTT
J: TRBJ2-4; size: .; D: TRBD1; V: TRBV28; CDR3: CASSPSRQGRAKNIQYF; DNA: TGTGCCAGCAGTCCCTCCCGACAGGGGAGGGCCAAAAACATTCAGTACTTC
J: TRBJ2-3; size: .; D: .; V: TRBV6-1; CDR3: CASSGGWRDSTDTQYF; DNA: TGTGCCAGCAGTGGGGGGTGGCGGGACAGCACAGATACGCAGTATTTT
J: TRBJ2-3; size: once; D: .; V: TRBV30; CDR3: CAWSKTVNTDTQYF; DNA: TGTGCCTGGAGTAAAACGGTGAACACAGATACGCAGTATTTT
J: TRBJ2-1; size: .; D: TRBD1; V: TRBV18; CDR3: CASSPIQGQGDNEQFF; DNA: TGTGCCAGCTCACCAATCCAAGGACAGGGGGACAATGAGCAGTTCTTC
J: TRBJ2-1; size: .; D: .; V: TRBV14; CDR3: CASSKITRAHYNEQFF; DNA: TGTGCCAGCAGTAAAATAACGCGGGCCCACTACAATGAGCAGTTCTTC
J: TRBJ2-2; size: .; D: TRBD1; V: TRBV7-8; CDR3: CASSPRTGYRSNTGELFF; DNA: TGTGCCAGCAGCCCCAGGACAGGGTATAGATCGAACACCGGGGAGCTGTTTTTT
J: TRBJ2-3; size: .; D: .; V: TRBV19; CDR3: CASSIMTLDTQYF; DNA: TGTGCCAGTAGTATTATGACATTGGATACGCAGTATTTT
J: TRBJ2-2; size: .; D: TRBD2; V: TRBV19; CDR3: CASSRLAEILNTGELFF; DNA: TGTGCCAGTAGCCGACTAGCGGAGATACTTAACACCGGGGAGCTGTTTTTT
J: TRBJ2-3; size: .; D: TRBD2; V: TRBV5-1; CDR3: CASSWGLAGAADTQYF; DNA: TGCGCCAGCAGCTGGGGACTAGCGGGAGCTGCAGATACGCAGTATTTT
J: TRBJ2-7; size: .; D: TRBD1; V: TRBV19; CDR3: CASSPRTGEQYF; DNA: TGTGCCAGTAGTCCCCGGACAGGCGAGCAGTACTTC
J: TRBJ1-1; size: once; D: .; V: TRBV15; CDR3: CATRQELNTEAFF; DNA: TGTGCCACGAGACAGGAACTGAACACTGAAGCTTTCTTT
J: TRBJ2-7; size: .; D: TRBD2; V: TRBV19; CDR3: CASRGLAGSYEQYF; DNA: TGTGCCAGTAGAGGGCTAGCGGGAAGCTACGAGCAGTACTTC
J: TRBJ2-1; size: .; D: TRBD1; V: TRBV19; CDR3: CASSLQGAGNNEQFF; DNA: TGTGCCAGTAGCCTACAGGGGGCAGGGAACAATGAGCAGTTCTTC
J: TRBJ2-5; size: .; D: .; V: TRBV5-1; CDR3: CASSSLLARQQETQYF; DNA: TGCGCCAGCAGCTCCCTCCTGGCCAGACAGCAAGAGACCCAGTACTTC
J: TRBJ2-2; size: .; D: .; V: TRBV12-2; CDR3: CASRKGDRGPRNTGELFF; DNA: TGTGCAAGTCGCAAAGGGGACAGGGGGCCTCGGAACACCGGGGAGCTGTTTTTT
J: TRBJ2-7; size: .; D: TRBD1; V: TRBV4-1; CDR3: CASSQRTGPSREQYF; DNA: TGCGCCAGCAGCCAGAGGACAGGGCCTTCTAGGGAGCAGTACTTC
J: TRBJ1-1; size: .; D: .; V: TRBV5-1; CDR3: CASSLGHWRGNTEAFF; DNA: TGCGCCAGCAGCTTGGGACACTGGAGGGGGAACACTGAAGCTTTCTTT
J: TRBJ2-7; size: .; D: TRBD2; V: TRBV16; CDR3: CASRGGLAGGMRSYEQYF; DNA: TGTGCCAGCAGAGGAGGACTAGCGGGAGGGATGAGATCCTACGAGCAGTACTTC